Described below is a single T cell receptor (beta chain) sequence and its context. The antigen is not known. A read error may be the cause here, since a much bigger clone is one base away. The conserved phenylalanine or tryptophan is not found at the CDR3 terminus, so this likely reflects a read error. The ends were cut back, 4 bases at V and 5 bases at J, with 17 bases in the middle. The germline V gene has CDR1 SGHAT and CDR2 FQNNGV. The length of the CDR3 is 15 residues. A J-beta primer mix and a sample-barcoded 5' primer were used in a second PCR of about 7 to 12 cycles. MiXCR was run by TCRdb on the 5' RACE reads, yielding one entry per CDR3 protein. Of fewer than 800,000 distinct CDR3 sequences listed, 32% are singletons. This sample is part of a study of blood T cells in healthy people across ages. About the study: Every two T cells gave about one barcoded beta molecule via template switching.

Study results and caveats: Diversity estimated from one million T cells was considered an underestimate.

The sample was blood. The TCR comes from a woman of 80 years or more in good health. The chain employs TRBV11-2 and TRBJ1-2; possibly TRBD1 for D (6 bases). The CDR3 DNA follows: TGTGCCAGCAGCTGGGCCCGGACAGCAATTTATGGCTACACCTGC. Residues: CASSWARTAIYGYTC.